These 3 T cell receptor beta chains originate from one sample sequenced in a study of blood T cell repertoires in COVID-19. Assay: immunoSEQ multiplex PCR; the TCRdb copy retains only in-frame clones and omits some. This repertoire shows some 210,000 clones, 80% found once; its top ten account for under 4.5%. Input material: PBMCs or T cells enriched from blood (not recorded which). These receptors were obtained from a man aged 25 to 40 with acute COVID-19.

The chain joins TRBV7-2 to TRBJ2-1; 7 nucleotides align to TRBD2. The CDR3 length is 16 residues. From germline, CDR1 is SGHTA and CDR2 FQGNSA. Trimming cost V 5 bases and J 4 bases; bases outside gene matches: 11. The CDR3 DNA reads as TGTGCCAGCAGCCCTCCGTGGGAGCGGGGATACAATGAGCAGTTCTTC. Its protein product is CASSPPWERGYNEQFF.

This rearrangement joins TRBV6-6 to TRBJ2-2, with 9 bases that match TRBD1. V was pared by 5 bases and J by 5 bases, with 12 bases of the junction left unmatched. The CDR3 contains 17 residues. CDR1 and CDR2 from the germline V gene are MNHNY and SVGAGI (reference sequence). The CDR3 sequence is CASSQFWTGVYTGELFF. CDR3 sequence (DNA): TGTGCCAGCAGTCAATTTTGGACAGGGGTTTATACCGGGGAGCTGTTTTTT.

The V gene is TRBV7-3, the J gene TRBJ1-2, with TRBD1 matching 7 bases. Unmatched junction bases numbered 1, after V lost 4 bases and J lost 2 bases. This CDR3 has 13 residues. From germline, CDR1 is SGHTA and CDR2 FQGTGA. The CDR3 DNA is TGTGCCAGCAGCTCGGGACAGAACTATGGCTACACCTTC. This gives the protein CASSSGQNYGYTF.